This T cell receptor (beta chain) came from a study of PD-L1 blockade in urothelial cancer. Study at large: The authors examined blood 3 weeks (second dose) and 6 weeks after treatment start. T cells were recovered from blood samples at a median of roughly 150,000.

The CDR3 sequence is 11 residues long. V was shortened by 9 bases and J by 10 bases, with 15 bases between the two germline ends. Looked up from germline, CDR1 is MDHEN and CDR2 is SYDVKM. The protocol was immunoSEQ multiplex PCR, while the TCRdb copy is restricted to in-frame clones and leaves out a portion. Of roughly 30,000 clones listed, about 88% were seen once; the top ten hold about 1.7%. The chain carries TRBV28 and TRBJ1-1; no firm D call. The receptor comes from a man aged 50 or older with urothelial cancer. Sequencing used PBMCs, obtained around atezolizumab (anti-PD-L1) treatment. CDR3 in DNA: TGTGCCAGTACGGCGGGGATCGGAGCTTTCTTT. This codes for CASTAGIGAFF. Combining the CDR3 with reference TRBV28 and TRBJ1-1 gives the whole variable domain DVKVTQSSRYLVKRTGEKVFLECVQDMDHENMFWYRQDPGLGLRLIYFSYDVKMKEKGDIPEGYSVSREKKERFSLILESASTNQTSMYLCASTAGIGAFFGQGTRLTVV.